What follows describes a single T cell receptor beta chain. Its antigen is unidentified. The trim removed 7 bases at V and 0 bases at J, leaving 3 bases unmatched. Germline assignment: CDR1 ENHRY and CDR2 SYGVKD. This CDR3 is 14 amino acids long. The data belong to a study of cytomegalovirus exposure and HLA in healthy donors. The PCR had 60 Vbeta and 13 Jbeta primers. Assay used: immunoSEQ multiplex PCR; TCRdb lists only in-frame clones, some missing. Recorded here are about 50,000 clones; the top ten clones represent about 2.1%. Study-level points and caveats: Associated with cytomegalovirus, according to the listing, were 150 to 200 TCR beta chains. Some public TCRs appeared in many individuals, while most sequences were rare.

The sample was PBMCs. The chain is built from TRBV10-3 and TRBJ1-1; 9 bases match TRBD1. This clonotype was obtained from a woman aged 18-35 years in good health and CMV-seronegative. The CDR3 protein is CAINRQGVNTEAFF. Here the CDR3 DNA reads TGTGCCATCAACCGACAGGGGGTGAACACTGAAGCTTTCTTT.